This TCR beta chain was captured in a study of beta chain features in type 1 diabetes. Reverse transcribing all isolated RNA meant expressed TCRB transcripts were sequenced. Profiling relied on immunoSEQ multiplex PCR, and the TCRdb table lists in-frame clones only, not all of them. Of about 340,000 clones in the sample, 13% were seen once. It was one heparinised blood draw, averaging around 120 mL, that each donor gave. All sorted populations exceeded 95% purity. Study findings and constraints: The naive, central memory and Treg TCRB repertoires showed an apparent similarity that was greater among patients than among healthy donors. Short templates might get an advantage during PCR, and this would be equal in patients and controls. In every one of the four CD4+ subsets, TCRB CDR3s were moderately but significantly shorter in Type 1 diabetes patients.

Of note for this clone: The antigen remains unidentified.

With V trimmed by 5 bases and J by 6 bases, 19 bases remained unmatched. Per germline, CDR1 SEHNR and CDR2 FQNEAQ (reference sequence). This CDR3 spans 19 amino acids. The rearrangement links TRBV7-9 to TRBJ2-1, with TRBD2 identical over 10 bases. Input material: naive CD4+ T cells from blood. This TCR was sampled from a woman younger than 30 with type 1 diabetes. The CDR3 coding sequence is TGTGCCAGCAGCCCCCTCCTGGTAGCGGGAGGTTCTCTGCGCAATGAGCAGTTCTTC. The encoded protein is CASSPLLVAGGSLRNEQFF. The whole variable domain, remainder taken from reference TRBV7-9 and TRBJ2-1, is DTGVSQNPRHKITKRGQNVTFRCDPISEHNRLYWYRQTLGQGPEFLTYFQNEAQLEKSRLLSDRFSAERPKGSFSTLEIQRTEQGDSAMYLCASSPLLVAGGSLRNEQFFGPGTRLTVL.